This T cell receptor (beta chain) was documented in a study of response to subunit inactivated influenza vaccine. This clonotype turned up a few times. Between the trimmed V and J ends, which lost 1 base and 1 base, there was a span of 15 bases. Germline assignment: CDR1 SGHRS and CDR2 YFSETQ. CDR3 length: 18 residues. One entry per CDR3 protein, called by TCRdb with MiXCR from the RT-PCR reads. Found here are some 500,000 distinct CDR3 sequences, 25% of them singletons; the top ten hold about 1.9%. The chain is built from TRBV5-1 and TRBJ2-6; D is unresolved. The sequences come from CD4+ T cells sorted from PBMCs, collected roughly 5 days after vaccination. The source of this sequence is a man aged 50 or older who received an inactivated influenza vaccine. The CDR3 loop is CASSLSESSRSGANVLTF. The CDR3 DNA follows: TGCGCCAGCAGCTTGTCCGAATCAAGTAGATCTGGGGCCAACGTCCTGACTTTC. The complete variable domain, with remaining parts taken from reference TRBV5-1 and TRBJ2-6, reads KAGVTQTPRYLIKTRGQQVTLSCSPISGHRSVSWYQQTPGQGLQFLFEYFSETQRNKGNFPGRFSGRQFSNSRSEMNVSTLELGDSALYLCASSLSESSRSGANVLTFGAGSRLTVL.